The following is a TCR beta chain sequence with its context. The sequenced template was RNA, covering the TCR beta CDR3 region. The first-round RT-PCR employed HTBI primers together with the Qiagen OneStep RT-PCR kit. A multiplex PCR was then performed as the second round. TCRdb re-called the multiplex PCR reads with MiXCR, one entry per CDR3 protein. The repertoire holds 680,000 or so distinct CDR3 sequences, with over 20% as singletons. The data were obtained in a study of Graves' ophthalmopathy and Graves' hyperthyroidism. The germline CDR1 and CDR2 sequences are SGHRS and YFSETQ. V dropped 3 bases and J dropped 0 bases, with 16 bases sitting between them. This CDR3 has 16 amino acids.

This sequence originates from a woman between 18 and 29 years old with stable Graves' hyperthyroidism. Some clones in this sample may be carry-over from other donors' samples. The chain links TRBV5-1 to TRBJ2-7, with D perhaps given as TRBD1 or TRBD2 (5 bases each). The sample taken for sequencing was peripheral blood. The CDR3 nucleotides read TGCGCCAGCAGCTCCCGGGACGGAGGATTCTCCTACGAGCAGTACTTC. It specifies CASSSRDGGFSYEQYF.